The clone carrying this TCR beta chain was seen a handful of times. The sample is drawn from a study of blood T cell repertoires in COVID-19. About the study: Researchers got acute and convalescent COVID-19 samples from the United States, Italy and Spain.

Profiled with immunoSEQ multiplex PCR; TCRdb holds only in-frame clones, not every one. Found here are over 150,000 clones, over 75% of them singletons; the top ten hold 9% to 10%. Trimming left V 9 bases short and J 10 bases short, with 9 bases between. This CDR3 comprises 10 residues. The germline V gene has CDR1 LNHDA and CDR2 SQIVND (reference sequence). The chain joins TRBV19 to TRBJ1-4, with D uncertain. Specimen: PBMCs or T cells enriched from blood (not recorded which). The TCR sequence derives from a woman between 18 and 30 years old who had recovered from COVID-19. The CDR3 protein is CASHGGKLFF. The CDR3 DNA is TGTGCCAGCCACGGTGGAAAACTGTTTTTT. Variable domain in full (rest from reference TRBV19 and TRBJ1-4): DGGITQSPKYLFRKEGQNVTLSCEQNLNHDAMYWYRQDPGQGLRLIYYSQIVNDFQKGDIAEGYSVSREKKESFPLTVTSAQKNPTAFYLCASHGGKLFFGSGTQLSVL.